The source of this T cell receptor (beta chain) is a study of T cell changes during pregnancy in multiple sclerosis. Profiled with immunoSEQ multiplex PCR; TCRdb holds only in-frame clones, not every one. Among over 50,000 clones listed, about 86% were seen once. The CDR3 length is 14 residues. V lost 3 bases and J 1 base, leaving 10 bases between the germline ends. Germline V CDR1 and CDR2: MNHNS, SASEGT. The sequencing input was peripheral blood from another person, used as feeder cells. The rearrangement joins TRBV6-1 to TRBJ2-7; D gene ambiguous. This receptor was obtained from a human donor whose cells served as feeder cells for cultures in a pregnancy study. Written as DNA, the CDR3 is TGTGCCAGCAGTGACCCGACGGGTTCCTACGAGCAGTACTTC. Its protein product is CASSDPTGSYEQYF.